This entry concerns a single T cell receptor beta chain. Its antigen is currently unknown. Measured with immunoSEQ multiplex PCR; TCRdb has only the in-frame clones, and not every one. This table has approximately 140,000 clones, 90% appearing once. This sample was included in a study of T cell responses to AZD1222 COVID-19 vaccine. Study-wide findings and caveats: Reports say nearly half of spike-specific TCRs go after unmutated variant regions. All repertoire sampling was performed exclusively after the peak T cell response. Vaccination with two AZD1222 doses was followed by a rise in Spike-specific TCR breadth and depth. Baseline seropositivity occurred in only a handful of AZD1222 recipients.

The CDR3 spans 15 residues. The V end lost 2 bases, the J end lost 3 bases, and 10 bases lay between the germline ends. Germline CDR1 reads MDHEN; CDR2 reads SYDVKM. This TCR was recovered from an adult who received the AZD1222 COVID-19 vaccine. The input for sequencing was peripheral blood, taken 28 days after the second AZD1222 dose. The chain carries TRBV28 and TRBJ1-4; D perhaps matches TRBD1 (6 bases). This chain's CDR3 is CASSLAGASNEKLFF. CDR3 nucleotide sequence: TGTGCCAGCAGTTTAGCGGGGGCCTCTAATGAAAAACTGTTTTTT.